Included here is one T cell receptor (beta chain) sequence, with context. This clonotype has at least ten counts. No cognate antigen has been identified for it. Base qualities are missing; no much larger clone stands one base away. Library construction relied on 3' RACE. TCR libraries were generated from RNA by a 3' RACE protocol incorporating unique molecular identifiers so that PCR amplification bias could be corrected. As many as 12 amplicon libraries were pooled and then sequenced on an Illumina MiSeq using v2 2x250 paired-end chemistry. From the authors' description of their analysis: Decombinator was used to process the reads, assigning V and J genes and CDR3 and applying barcode-based correction of errors and PCR bias. Before the Gini coefficient was calculated with the R ineq package, repertoires were subsampled to the same depth. GLIPH, Hamming distance and a shared triplet metric were used to assess CDR3 similarity. The raw public reads went through TCRdb reprocessing: fastp at Q25, MiXCR clone calling, in-frame beta chains kept. One record per CDR3 amino acid sequence lists the most common genes and DNA. None of the V and J calls come from the authors' own analysis; TCRdb made them. For this sample the table gives about 15,000 distinct CDR3 sequences, of which approximately 3% were detected only once. The ten largest clones capture approximately 4.7% of the sample.

The data belong to a study of HIV-infected children after antiretroviral therapy interruption (dated by TCRdb to the late 2010s). Concerning the study at large: The study included eight children, four on planned treatment interruption and four on continuous treatment, and all eight had a CD4+ count above 500 and a viral load below 50 copies/ml. A median age of approximately 10 years was recorded in the interruption group, and a median age of roughly 8 years was recorded in the continuous treatment group. Exposure to EBV and CMV had been recorded for most participating children. For the interruption arm, samples were taken at week 0, at week 12, at the end of interruption (week 24 or 48), and roughly 3 years after the study ended. In the continuous-treatment arm, samples from corresponding weeks 0, 48 and 150 were analyzed. Alongside thymic output measurements, TCR repertoires of children on planned treatment interruption were compared with TCR repertoires of children on continuous antiretroviral treatment. General study outcomes and caveats: Minor non-naive CD45RA+ populations such as EMRA or stem memory cells might have been included among the sorted CD45RA+ naive cells. The low number of patients is regarded as a limitation, and the data should be interpreted with caution. An increase in the naive CD4+ Gini coefficient was observed by the end of treatment interruption, suggesting clonal expansion, and a return to baseline was observed by 3 years. In naive CD4+ repertoires of PTI patients, reduced CDR3 sharing between time points was observed after interruption began, whereas many sequences were found to be shared between end of interruption and 3 years later.

The treatment or condition label, read with the paper, signifies: PENTA 11 planned treatment interruption arm or continuous ART arm. The participants were children from the United Kingdom between 2 and 15 years old who had been on ART with at least three drugs for 24 weeks or longer. The study required cryopreserved PBMCs containing at least 5 million viable cells, and several candidate patients were excluded because of low viable PBMC yield. Using a FACSAria III cell sorter, naive CD4+ CD45RA+ CD45RO- T cells were FACS-sorted out of thawed PBMCs. The sorted cells were fixed, and RNA was then extracted with the RNeasy FFPE kit and afterward with the RNeasy Micro kit. V is shortened by 6 bases, J by 2 bases, and the region joining them spans 7 bases. From the germline V gene (reference sequence), CDR1 is DFQATT and CDR2 is SNEGSKA. The CDR3 sequence holds 11 residues, the cysteine and phenylalanine included. This entry keeps only the CDR3 DNA: 33 bases, framed from base 1.

The source material was CD45RA+ CD4+ T cells from PBMCs, sampled from a donor given antiretroviral therapy, either interrupted or continuous. The sample's cell subset or site, from its label and the paper: naive CD4+ CD45RA+ CD45RO- T cells. The chain is assembled from TRBV20-1 and TRBJ2-5; TRBD2 might be the D gene, on 5 matching bases. This clonotype was obtained from a child between 2 and 17 years old with HIV. The DNA is as follows: TGCAGTGCGGAGCGGCAAGAGACCCAGTACTTC. Protein translation: CSAERQETQYF.